Each of the 22 T cell receptor beta chains below was sequenced from the same sample in a study of cytomegalovirus exposure and HLA in healthy donors. The PCR was carried out with 60 Vbeta primers and 13 Jbeta primers. Repertoires were generated with immunoSEQ multiplex PCR, while TCRdb's copy carries only in-frame clones and drops some. This sample carries roughly 200,000 clones, 78% of them seen once, and the ten largest clones take approximately 2.9%. The sample taken for sequencing was PBMCs. Receptors were obtained from a female donor in good health and CMV-seronegative.

This chain connects TRBV9 to TRBJ2-1, with a weak D call TRBD2 (5 bases). Looked up from germline, CDR1 is SGDLS and CDR2 is YYNGEE. This CDR3 is 17 amino acids long. V was cut by 0 bases and J by 4 bases, with 17 bases left in between. Here the CDR3 reads CASSVGGVTLSYNEQFF. The CDR3, as DNA: TGTGCCAGCAGCGTAGGGGGAGTAACATTATCTTACAATGAGCAGTTCTTC.

This clone was seen only once. This chain links TRBV2 with TRBJ2-2, with D unclear. Trimming shortened V by 5 bases and J by 3 bases, and 4 bases separated the two germline ends. The CDR3 runs 12 residues. The germline CDR1 and CDR2 sequences are SNHLY and FYNNEI. The CDR3 DNA follows: TGTGCCAGCAGTTCCGACACCGGGGAGCTGTTTTTT. Protein product: CASSSDTGELFF.

The J gene is TRBJ2-7, the V gene TRBV28; TRBD2 might be the D (5 bases). The germline V and J ends were trimmed by 5 bases and 6 bases, with 14 bases remaining between them. The CDR3 sequence is 13 residues long. CDR1 and CDR2 from the germline V gene are MDHEN and SYDVKM. This chain's CDR3 is CASSLGNLREQYF. CDR3 coding DNA: TGTGCCAGCAGTCTCGGGAACCTACGCGAGCAGTACTTC. The variable domain in full, with the rest retrieved from reference TRBV28 and TRBJ2-7, is DVKVTQSSRYLVKRTGEKVFLECVQDMDHENMFWYRQDPGLGLRLIYFSYDVKMKEKGDIPEGYSVSREKKERFSLILESASTNQTSMYLCASSLGNLREQYFGPGTRLTVT.

The chain links TRBV6-1 to TRBJ2-5, with a tentative D call TRBD2 (5 bases). Gene TRBJ2-7 matches the end of the DNA better, so the J call may be wrong. This CDR3 contains 14 residues. CDR1 is MNHNS and CDR2 is SASEGT in the germline V gene. The CDR3 DNA reads as TGTGCCAGCAGTGCAGCGGAGGCTCCCTACGAGCAGTACTTC. Its protein is CASSAAEAPYEQYF.

There are a few counts of this clone. This chain joins TRBV6-1 and TRBJ2-3, with 8 bases lining up with TRBD2. Germline CDR1 MNHNS, CDR2 SASEGT. With V trimmed by 5 bases and J by 4 bases, 8 bases remained unmatched. The CDR3 is 15 amino acids. The CDR3 loop reads CASSIQSGGPDTQYF. Here the CDR3 DNA reads TGTGCCAGCAGTATACAGAGCGGGGGCCCAGATACGCAGTATTTT.

This clone has only one observation. This chain uses TRBV30 with TRBJ1-1; 8 bases map to TRBD1. CDR3 length: 12 amino acids. The ends lost 8 bases at V and 4 bases at J; junction bases unmatched: 6. Germline V lookup: CDR1 GTSNPN, CDR2 SVGIG (reference sequence). The CDR3 region has the DNA TGTGCCAGGGACAGGCTGAGCACTGAAGCTTTCTTT. It encodes CARDRLSTEAFF.

There are a few counts of this clone. This rearrangement joins TRBV7-2 to TRBJ2-7; TRBD2 matches 8 bases. Trimming took 5 bases from V and 3 from J; bases not matched to a gene: 9. The V gene's germline CDR1 is SGHTA and CDR2 FQGNSA. This CDR3 region has 15 residues. CDR3 loop: CASSRQSGSFYEQYF. The CDR3 DNA reads as TGTGCCAGCAGCCGACAGAGCGGGAGTTTCTACGAGCAGTACTTC.

This clone was picked up a small number of times. The genes are TRBV7-9 and TRBJ2-7; 8 bases match TRBD1. Unmatched junction bases numbered 5, after V lost 5 bases and J lost 2 bases. CDR3 length: 14 amino acids. From germline, CDR1 is SEHNR and CDR2 FQNEAQ (reference sequence). The CDR3 DNA reads TGTGCCAGCAGCCGGTTGGGACAGGCCTACGAGCAGTACTTC. Translation gives CASSRLGQAYEQYF.

This clone was observed a few times. The chain couples TRBV7-3 to TRBJ2-1, with a weak D call TRBD2 (5 bases). The ends were cut back, 4 bases at V and 0 bases at J, with 13 bases in the middle. This CDR3 comprises 16 residues. Germline V gene sequence: CDR1 SGHTA, CDR2 FQGTGA. CDR3 sequence reads: CASSSRTGSSYNEQFF. In DNA, the CDR3 is TGTGCCAGCAGCTCTCGAACGGGGAGCTCCTACAATGAGCAGTTCTTC.

This clone was seen once. V is TRBV2 and J is TRBJ1-1; 7 nucleotides match TRBD1. J lost 5 bases, V lost 6 bases, and 6 bases had no gene match. The CDR3 covers 13 residues. Germline values: CDR1 SNHLY, CDR2 FYNNEI. This CDR3 is CASRDRSVTEAFF. CDR3 in DNA: TGTGCCAGCAGGGACAGGTCTGTTACTGAAGCTTTCTTT.

The CDR3 bases are TGTGCCAGCAGTGAAGCCCCGGGACAGAGCTATGGCTACACCTTC. Encoded protein: CASSEAPGQSYGYTF. The chain employs TRBV6-1 and TRBJ1-2; TRBD1 aligns across 7 bases. This CDR3 has 15 residues. Trimming at V came to 0 bases and at J to 4 bases, leaving 5 bases not matched to a gene. CDR1 and CDR2 from the germline V gene are MNHNS and SASEGT.

This clone occurred a few times. The chain joins TRBV23-1 to TRBJ2-2, with D unresolved. TRBV23-1 is identified as an open reading frame with a role that is uncertain. This CDR3 comprises 15 residues. Trimming removed 0 bases from V and 5 bases from J, with 10 bases in between. CDR3 region: CASSQSILETGELFF. In DNA form, the CDR3 reads TGCGCCAGCAGTCAATCGATTCTAGAGACCGGGGAGCTGTTTTTT.

This rearrangement joins TRBV19 to TRBJ1-6; 11 bases fit TRBD1. CDR3 length: 16 amino acids. V was clipped by 8 bases and J by 6 bases; unmatched bases: 9. Germline V gene sequence: CDR1 LNHDA, CDR2 SQIVND (reference sequence). For the CDR3, the DNA is TGTGCCAGTCACACCGGGACAGGGGGTTCTAATTCACCCCTCCACTTT. Encoded protein: CASHTGTGGSNSPLHF.

This chain connects TRBV7-9 to TRBJ2-2, with no clear D. V lost 1 base and J lost 5, with 5 bases in between. The CDR3 loop spans 13 amino acids. CDR1 and CDR2 (germline): SEHNR, FQNEAQ (reference sequence). Here the CDR3 reads CASSLDLTGELFF. Written as DNA, the CDR3 is TGTGCCAGCAGCTTAGACTTAACCGGGGAGCTGTTTTTT.

J is TRBJ1-2 and V is TRBV10-3; TRBD1 agrees at 7 bases. The J segment lost 3 bases and the V segment lost 3 bases, leaving 10 bases of the junction unmatched. The CDR3 length is 16 residues. Looked up from germline, CDR1 is ENHRY and CDR2 is SYGVKD. CDR3 in amino acids: CAISDRGEGTDYGYTF. The CDR3 nucleotides are TGTGCCATCAGTGATAGGGGGGAAGGGACAGACTATGGCTACACCTTC.

V gene TRBV30 combines with J gene TRBJ1-4; 7 bases line up with TRBD1. This CDR3 is 14 amino acids long. The germline CDR1 and CDR2 sequences are GTSNPN and SVGIG (reference sequence). V was clipped by 2 bases and J by 4 bases; unmatched bases: 4. This chain's CDR3 is CAWSMRQGNEKLFF. The CDR3 DNA is TGTGCCTGGAGTATGAGACAGGGTAATGAAAAACTGTTTTTT.

This chain links TRBV6-1 with TRBJ2-3, with D possibly TRBD2 on 5 matching bases. Trimming shortened V by 7 bases and J by 2 bases, and 10 bases separated the two germline ends. Germline V gene data show CDR1 as MNHNS and CDR2 as SASEGT. This CDR3 is 13 amino acids long. The CDR3: CASTRTYTDTQYF. For the CDR3, the DNA is TGTGCCAGCACTCGGACTTACACAGATACGCAGTATTTT.

The chain couples TRBV6-1 to TRBJ1-1; possibly TRBD1 for D (5 bases). The V gene lost 7 bases and the J gene lost 2 bases, with 11 bases spanning the gap. Germline CDR1 reads MNHNS; CDR2 reads SASEGT. This CDR3 has 13 residues. The CDR3 coding sequence is TGTGCCAGCACTTGGGGCACTAACACTGAAGCTTTCTTT. It yields the protein CASTWGTNTEAFF.

The J gene is TRBJ1-2, the V gene TRBV5-4, with D possibly being TRBD1 (5 bases). The CDR3 consists of 17 residues. Trimming pared 2 bases from V and 1 base from J, leaving 18 bases between. CDR1 is SGHNT, CDR2 YYREEE, per germline (reference sequence). CDR3 nucleotides: TGTGCCAGCAGCTTAGGATCCCCAGGGTCCCTTAACTATGGCTACACCTTC. This sequence encodes CASSLGSPGSLNYGYTF.

This clone was detected only once. For the CDR3, the DNA is TGTGCCAGCTCACTCCCCCCGACAGGGGTCACAGATACGCAGTATTTT. This translates into CASSLPPTGVTDTQYF. The chain links TRBV18 to TRBJ2-3, with 8 bases identical to TRBD1. This CDR3 is built from 16 residues. CDR1 and CDR2 (germline): KGHSH, LQKENI. V trimming: 4 bases; J trimming: 2 bases; junction bases outside the gene matches: 8.

The chain carries TRBV5-4 and TRBJ2-2, with TRBD2 matching over 10 bases. This CDR3 comprises 15 residues. Germline CDR1 SGHNT, CDR2 YYREEE (reference sequence). Losses at the gene ends were 4 bases for V and 7 bases for J; bases not matched to a gene: 7. The CDR3 DNA follows: TGTGCCAGCAGCGTGAGCGGGGGGGCGAACGGGGAGCTGTTTTTT. It specifies CASSVSGGANGELFF.

The rearrangement links TRBV7-3 to TRBJ2-3; 10 bases align to TRBD2. The CDR3 covers 18 residues. V lost 4 bases and J lost 4; bases outside the gene matches: 14. Looked up from germline, CDR1 is SGHTA and CDR2 is FQGTGA. CDR3 in DNA: TGTGCCAGCAGCTCACTCCGGGCTAGCGGGAGAGGTCCAGATACGCAGTATTTT. Encoded protein: CASSSLRASGRGPDTQYF.